This entry concerns a single T cell receptor beta chain. The CDR3 sequence is 14 residues long. V lost 4 bases and J lost 2, with 11 bases in between. Germline CDR1 reads SGHKS; CDR2 reads YYEKEE (reference sequence). The data are from a study of blood T cell repertoires in COVID-19. As for the study in general: Acute and convalescent COVID-19 samples came from the United States, Italy and Spain. Sources were T cells, B-cell-depleted T cells, or PBMCs; the material itself was cDNA or gDNA.

Seattle cases were enrolled at active infection and followed longitudinally. TCRdb's table, derived via immunoSEQ multiplex PCR, lists solely in-frame clones and lacks some. The table records under 85,000 clones, roughly four fifths of them present only once. Sequencing was carried out using peripheral blood. The rearrangement joins TRBV5-5 to TRBJ2-3; maybe TRBD2 (6 bases). This TCR was recovered from a man aged 25 to 40 with COVID-19, enrolled during active disease. CDR3 sequence reads: CASSPLAPTDTQYF. CDR3 DNA: TGTGCCAGCAGCCCTCTAGCGCCCACAGATACGCAGTATTTT.